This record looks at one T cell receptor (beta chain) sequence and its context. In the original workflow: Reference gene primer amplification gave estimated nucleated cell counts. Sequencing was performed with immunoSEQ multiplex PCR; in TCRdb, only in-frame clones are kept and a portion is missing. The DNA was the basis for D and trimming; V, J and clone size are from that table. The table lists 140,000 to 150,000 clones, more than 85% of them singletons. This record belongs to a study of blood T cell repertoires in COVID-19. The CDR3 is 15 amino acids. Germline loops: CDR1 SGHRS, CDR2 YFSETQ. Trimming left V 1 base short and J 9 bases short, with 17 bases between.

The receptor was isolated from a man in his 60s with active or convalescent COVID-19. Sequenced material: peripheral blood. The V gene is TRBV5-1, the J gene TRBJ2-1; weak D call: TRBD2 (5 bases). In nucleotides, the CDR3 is TGCGCCAGCAGCTTGTATAGGACTCCAAACGGTGAGCAGTTCTTC. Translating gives CASSLYRTPNGEQFF.